A single sample gave rise to the 14 T cell receptor beta chains below, sequenced in a study of prognosis after radiotherapy for stage I lung cancer. Two-round multiplex PCR on genomic DNA was the method by which TCR beta CDR3 was amplified. Individual primers that were specific to each TRBV and TRBJ gene served in first-round PCR. MiXCR was run by TCRdb on the multiplex PCR reads, yielding one entry per CDR3 protein. Of 50,000 to 75,000 distinct CDR3 sequences in the sample, around 27% were seen once. Here the sequenced sample was PBMCs, taken before or after stereotactic body radiation therapy (not recorded which). These receptors all come from a donor over 45 with non-small cell lung cancer.

This clonotype was recorded at least ten times. This rearrangement joins TRBV5-1 to TRBJ2-1; D might be TRBD2 (5 bases). The germline CDR1 and CDR2 sequences are SGHRS and YFSETQ. CDR3 length equals 14 residues. V lost 4 bases to trimming and J lost 7 bases, with 15 bases between them. The CDR3 DNA reads as TGCGCCAGCAGCCCGGGTTGGGAGATTAATGAGCAGTTCTTC. Translating it yields CASSPGWEINEQFF.

The chain recombines TRBV6-2 or TRBV6-3 with TRBJ1-6; the D gene is possibly TRBD1 (5 bases). Germline V gene sequence: CDR1 MNHEY, CDR2 SVGEGT. V was clipped by 11 bases and J by 19 bases, with 27 bases between them. The CDR3 is made up of 13 amino acids. For the CDR3, the DNA is TGTGCCGGTCAGCTCGGGGCCAATTCACCCGTACACTTT. Translation: CAGQLGANSPVHF.

This clonotype was counted many times. The chain carries TRBV19 and TRBJ2-1; 8 positions agree with TRBD1. With 10 bases clipped from V and 5 bases from J, the junction kept 10 bases outside the gene matches. CDR3 length: 14 residues. CDR1 and CDR2 from the germline V gene are LNHDA and SQIVND (reference sequence). The CDR3, as DNA: TGTGCCACTTCATCGGGACAGGCTAACAATGAGCAGTTCTTC. It specifies CATSSGQANNEQFF.

As concerns this clonotype: The junction departs from the called germline gene at one end, perhaps through a read error. V gene TRBV12-3 or TRBV12-4 combines with J gene TRBJ2-2; 7 bases match TRBD1. This CDR3 is built from 14 residues. CDR3 sequence: CDSSLLQGYGELFF. The CDR3 DNA is TGTGACAGCAGTCTACTACAGGGGTACGGGGAGCTGTTTTTT.

This clonotype has a count of ten or more. The genes are TRBV20-1 and TRBJ1-2, with D possibly matching TRBD1 (6 bases). The CDR3 contains 15 residues. The V end was cut by 0 bases, the J end by 6 bases, with 17 bases between. Germline loops: CDR1 DFQATT, CDR2 SNEGSKA (reference sequence). The CDR3 bases are TGCAGTGCTAGAGATGAGGGGGGTTGGAGTGATGGCTACACCTTC. Translated, it gives CSARDEGGWSDGYTF.

About this clonotype: One end of the junction fails to match germline, which may point to a read error. The V and J genes are TRBV5-4 and TRBJ2-7; TRBD1 agrees at 8 bases. In germline, CDR1 is SGHNT, CDR2 YYREEE (reference sequence). This CDR3 spans 15 amino acids. The CDR3 region has the DNA TGTGCCAGCGGCTTTCGGACAGGGACCTCCTACGAGCAGTACTTC. Translated: CASGFRTGTSYEQYF. Full variable domain (missing parts from reference TRBV5-4 and TRBJ2-7): ETGVTQSPTHLIKTRGQQVTLRCSSQSGHNTVSWYQQALGQGPQFIFQYYREEENGRGNFPPRFSGLQFPNYSSELNVNALELDDSALYLCASGFRTGTSYEQYFGPGTRLTVT.

This clonotype showed up many times. The chain links TRBV5-1 to TRBJ1-1, with D perhaps matching TRBD1 (6 bases). Germline CDR1 reads SGHRS; CDR2 reads YFSETQ. This CDR3 has 15 amino acids. Trimming removed 3 bases at V and 1 base at J, with 13 bases between. CDR3: CASSSDRTENTEAFF. The CDR3 coding sequence is TGCGCCAGCAGCTCTGACAGGACAGAGAACACTGAAGCTTTCTTT.

This clonotype was seen only a few times. This sequence joins TRBV20-1 and TRBJ2-5, with 8 positions matching TRBD2. Germline CDR1 DFQATT, CDR2 SNEGSKA (reference sequence). The CDR3 is made up of 16 amino acids. V lost 1 base and J lost 4; bases outside the gene matches: 11. CDR3 sequence reads: CSARGESGGGRETQYF. In DNA form, the CDR3 reads TGCAGTGCTAGAGGGGAAAGCGGGGGAGGTCGAGAGACCCAGTACTTC.

This clonotype came up many times. The gene calls are TRBV6-2 or TRBV6-3 and TRBJ2-3, with 9 bases that match TRBD2. V was pared by 5 bases and J by 5 bases, with 11 bases of the junction left unmatched. This CDR3 comprises 16 residues. The V gene's germline CDR1 is MNHEY and CDR2 SVGEGT. The CDR3 DNA sequence: TGTGCCAGCAGTCAGTCGCGCGGGGGGGCAGTAGATACGCAGTATTTT. This translates into CASSQSRGGAVDTQYF.

This clonotype was recorded at least ten times. The rearrangement links TRBV18 to TRBJ2-5, with 7 bases lining up with TRBD1. There are 15 residues in the CDR3. Germline CDR1 is KGHSH and CDR2 is LQKENI. The V and J ends lost 3 bases and 7 bases, in that order; junction bases with no gene match: 11. CDR3 nucleotide sequence: TGTGCCAGCTCACCCACCAGGACAGGCCGGTCGACCCAGTACTTC. This codes for CASSPTRTGRSTQYF.

As to this clonotype: This may come from a read error, since a much larger clone is one base off. The chain carries TRBV5-4 and TRBJ2-2, with TRBD2 matching over 7 bases. From germline, CDR1 is SGHNT and CDR2 YYREEE (reference sequence). The junction had 6 bases not matched to a gene; V was cut back by 4 bases and J by 3 bases. The CDR3 is 15 residues long. CDR3: CASSTKGRDTGELFF. The CDR3 DNA reads as TGTGCCAGCAGCACCAAGGGGAGGGACACCGGGGAGCTGTTTTTT.

There are many counts of this clonotype. The V call is TRBV6-2 or TRBV6-3, the J call TRBJ2-2; D not resolved. The CDR3 extends over 13 amino acids. The V gene lost 4 bases and the J gene lost 6 bases, with 9 bases spanning the gap. Germline loops: CDR1 MNHEY, CDR2 SVGEGT. In nucleotides, the CDR3 is TGTGCCAGCAGTTCTCCAGGTCCCGGGGAGCTGTTTTTT. Residues: CASSSPGPGELFF.

Ten or more counts support this clonotype. V gene TRBV5-1 combines with J gene TRBJ2-5; 9 bases are a match to TRBD1. CDR1 is SGHRS and CDR2 is YFSETQ in the germline V gene. J lost 3 bases, V lost 4 bases, and 7 bases had no gene match. This CDR3 contains 15 residues. CDR3 protein: CASSIVTGGEETQYF. CDR3 DNA: TGCGCCAGCAGCATAGTGACAGGGGGGGAAGAGACCCAGTACTTC. The complete variable domain, with remaining parts taken from reference TRBV5-1 and TRBJ2-5, reads KAGVTQTPRYLIKTRGQQVTLSCSPISGHRSVSWYQQTPGQGLQFLFEYFSETQRNKGNFPGRFSGRQFSNSRSEMNVSTLELGDSALYLCASSIVTGGEETQYFGPGTRLLVL.

About this clonotype itself: A much larger clone is a single base away; this may be a read error. This sequence joins TRBV7-6 and TRBJ2-1; 8 bases align to TRBD2. Germline trimming cut 5 bases from V and 8 bases from J; bases unmatched to any gene: 20. The CDR3 sequence is 18 residues long. Germline V lookup: CDR1 SGHVS, CDR2 FNYEAQ. For the CDR3, the DNA is TGTGCCAGCAGCCCAAGCTTTGGGACTAGAGGGGGGGCCTATGAGCAGTTCTTC. Its translation is CASSPSFGTRGGAYEQFF.